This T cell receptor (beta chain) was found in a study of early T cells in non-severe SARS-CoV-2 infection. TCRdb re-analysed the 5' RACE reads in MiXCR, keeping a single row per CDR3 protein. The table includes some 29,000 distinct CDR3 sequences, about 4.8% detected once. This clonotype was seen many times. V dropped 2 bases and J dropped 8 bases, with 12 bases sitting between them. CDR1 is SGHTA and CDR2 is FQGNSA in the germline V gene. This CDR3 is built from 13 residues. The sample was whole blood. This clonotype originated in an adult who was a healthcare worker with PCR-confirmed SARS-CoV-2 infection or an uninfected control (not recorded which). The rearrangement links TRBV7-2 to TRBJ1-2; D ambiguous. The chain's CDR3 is CASSLNRQEGYTF. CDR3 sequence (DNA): TGTGCCAGCAGCTTAAACCGGCAAGAAGGCTACACCTTC. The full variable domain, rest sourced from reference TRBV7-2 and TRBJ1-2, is GAGVSQSPSNKVTEKGKDVELRCDPISGHTALYWYRQSLGQGLEFLIYFQGNSAPDKSGLPSDRFSAERTGGSVSTLTIQRTQQEDSAVYLCASSLNRQEGYTFGSGTRLTVV.